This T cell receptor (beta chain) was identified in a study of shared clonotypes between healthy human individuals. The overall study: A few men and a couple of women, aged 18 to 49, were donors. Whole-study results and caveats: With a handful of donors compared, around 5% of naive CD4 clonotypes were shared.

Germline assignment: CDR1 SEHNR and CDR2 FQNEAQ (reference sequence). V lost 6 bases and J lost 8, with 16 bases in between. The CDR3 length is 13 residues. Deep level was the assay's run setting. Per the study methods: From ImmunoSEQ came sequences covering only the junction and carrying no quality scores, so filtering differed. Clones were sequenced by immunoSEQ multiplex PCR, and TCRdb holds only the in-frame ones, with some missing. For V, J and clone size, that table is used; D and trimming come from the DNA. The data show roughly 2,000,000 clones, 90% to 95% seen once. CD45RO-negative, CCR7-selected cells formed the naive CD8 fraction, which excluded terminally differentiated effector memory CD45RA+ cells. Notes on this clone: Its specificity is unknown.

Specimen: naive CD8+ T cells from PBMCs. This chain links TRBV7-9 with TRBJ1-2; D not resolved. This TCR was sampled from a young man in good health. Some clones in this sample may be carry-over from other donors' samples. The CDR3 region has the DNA TGTGCCAGCAGGAGAGAGTCCCTGGGGGGCTACACCTTC. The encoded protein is CASRRESLGGYTF.